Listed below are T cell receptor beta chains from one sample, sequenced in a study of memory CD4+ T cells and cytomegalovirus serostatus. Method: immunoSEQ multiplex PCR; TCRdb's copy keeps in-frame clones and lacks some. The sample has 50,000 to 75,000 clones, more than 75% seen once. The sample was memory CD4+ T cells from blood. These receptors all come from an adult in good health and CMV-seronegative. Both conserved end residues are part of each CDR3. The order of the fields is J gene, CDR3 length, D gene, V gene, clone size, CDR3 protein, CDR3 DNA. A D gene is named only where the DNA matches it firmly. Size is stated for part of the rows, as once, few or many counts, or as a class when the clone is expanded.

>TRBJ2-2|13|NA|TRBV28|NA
CASGDIDTGELFF
TGTGCCAGCGGGGACATCGACACCGGGGAGCTGTTTTTT
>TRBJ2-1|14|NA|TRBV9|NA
CASSLDGRDNEQFF
TGTGCCAGCAGCCTCGACGGTAGGGACAATGAGCAGTTCTTC
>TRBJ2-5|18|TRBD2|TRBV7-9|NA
CASSPGTSGRKRQETQYF
TGTGCCAGCAGCCCCGGGACTAGCGGGAGGAAAAGGCAAGAGACCCAGTACTTC
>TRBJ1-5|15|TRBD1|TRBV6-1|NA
CASSPTTGGNQPQHF
TGTGCCAGCAGCCCGACGACAGGGGGGAATCAGCCCCAGCATTTT
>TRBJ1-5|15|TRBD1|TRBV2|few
CASRAGTGGDQPQHF
TGTGCCAGCAGGGCCGGGACAGGGGGCGATCAGCCCCAGCATTTT
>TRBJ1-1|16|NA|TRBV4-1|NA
CASSQDLRGPNTEAFF
TGCGCCAGCAGCCAAGATCTCCGGGGACCAAACACTGAAGCTTTCTTT
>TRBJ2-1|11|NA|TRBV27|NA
CASSSYTSWFF
TGTGCCAGCAGCTCTTATACAAGCTGGTTCTTC
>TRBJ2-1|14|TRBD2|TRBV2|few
CASKRGPVGNEQFF
TGTGCCAGCAAGCGGGGGCCCGTTGGGAATGAGCAGTTCTTC
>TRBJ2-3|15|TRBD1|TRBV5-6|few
CASSLDRGRSDTQYF
TGTGCCAGCAGCTTGGACAGGGGTAGATCAGATACGCAGTATTTT
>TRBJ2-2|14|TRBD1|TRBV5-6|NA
CASSSDRGAGELFF
TGTGCCAGCAGCTCGGACAGGGGGGCCGGGGAGCTGTTTTTT
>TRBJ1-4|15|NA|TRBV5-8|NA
CASSSWTAANEKLFF
TGTGCCAGCAGCTCGTGGACAGCAGCTAATGAAAAACTGTTTTTT
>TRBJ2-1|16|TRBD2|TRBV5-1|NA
CASSSTSGGSYNEQFF
TGCGCCAGCAGCTCTACTAGCGGGGGTTCCTACAATGAGCAGTTCTTC
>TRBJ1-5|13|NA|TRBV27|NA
CASRWGAGQPQHF
TGTGCCAGCAGGTGGGGGGCTGGCCAGCCCCAGCATTTT
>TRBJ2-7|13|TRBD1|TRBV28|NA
CASQGQRSDEQYF
TGTGCCAGTCAGGGACAGCGGTCTGACGAGCAGTACTTC
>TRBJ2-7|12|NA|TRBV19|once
CASSMGGYEQYF
TGTGCCAGTAGTATGGGGGGTTACGAGCAGTACTTC
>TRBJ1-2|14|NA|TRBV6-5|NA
CASSYPQGNYGYTF
TGTGCCAGCAGCTACCCCCAGGGCAACTATGGCTACACCTTC
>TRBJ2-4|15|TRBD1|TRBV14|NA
CASSLTGGYKNIQYF
TGTGCCAGCAGCCTGACAGGGGGATACAAAAACATTCAGTACTTC
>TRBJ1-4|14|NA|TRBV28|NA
CASNPTAPNEKLFF
TGTGCCAGCAACCCGACAGCCCCCAATGAAAAACTGTTTTTT
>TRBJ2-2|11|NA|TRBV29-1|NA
CSAQNTGELFF
TGCAGCGCCCAGAACACCGGGGAGCTGTTTTTT
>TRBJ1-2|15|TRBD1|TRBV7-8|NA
CASSRTGEAGYGYTF
TGTGCCAGCAGCCGGACAGGGGAAGCGGGCTATGGCTACACCTTC
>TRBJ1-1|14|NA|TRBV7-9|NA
CASSLARGSDEAFF
TGTGCCAGCAGCTTAGCCAGGGGTTCGGATGAAGCTTTCTTT
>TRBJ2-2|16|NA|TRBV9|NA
CASSFQGTLNTGELFF
TGTGCCAGCAGCTTTCAGGGGACATTGAACACCGGGGAGCTGTTTTTT
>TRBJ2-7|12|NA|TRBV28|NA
CASSLSGREQYF
TGTGCCAGCAGTTTATCTGGGAGGGAGCAGTACTTC
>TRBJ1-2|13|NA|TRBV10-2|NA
CAISRGTSYGYTF
TGCGCCATTAGCCGAGGTACTTCCTATGGCTACACCTTC
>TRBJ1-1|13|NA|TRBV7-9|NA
CASSFSQDTEAFF
TGTGCCAGCAGCTTCTCACAGGACACTGAAGCTTTCTTT
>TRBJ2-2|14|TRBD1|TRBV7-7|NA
CASSLDRERGELFF
TGTGCCAGCAGCCTCGACAGGGAAAGGGGGGAGCTGTTTTTT
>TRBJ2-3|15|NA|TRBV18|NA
CASSPPGGPTDTQYF
TGTGCCAGCTCACCACCGGGGGGGCCGACAGATACGCAGTATTTT
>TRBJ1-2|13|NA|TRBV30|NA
CAWSLSVGHGYTF
TGTGCCTGGAGTCTCTCCGTTGGGCATGGCTACACCTTC
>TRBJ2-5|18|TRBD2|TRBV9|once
CASSVSIAGSFGQETQYF
TGTGCCAGCAGCGTAAGCATAGCGGGAAGTTTCGGCCAAGAGACCCAGTACTTC
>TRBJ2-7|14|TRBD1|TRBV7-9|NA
CASSYRGLSDEQYF
TGTGCCAGCAGCTACAGGGGGCTAAGCGACGAGCAGTACTTC
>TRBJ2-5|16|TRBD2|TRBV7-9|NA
CASSLIGRGGGETQYF
TGTGCCAGCAGTTTAATAGGCCGGGGGGGCGGGGAGACCCAGTACTTC
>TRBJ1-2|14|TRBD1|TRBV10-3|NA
CAISLGQGSYGYTF
TGTGCCATCAGTCTGGGACAGGGGAGCTATGGCTACACCTTC
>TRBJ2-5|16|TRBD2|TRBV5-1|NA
CASSAGLAGYQETQYF
TGCGCCAGCAGCGCCGGACTAGCGGGTTACCAAGAGACCCAGTACTTC
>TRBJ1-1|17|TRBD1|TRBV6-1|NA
CASSGKQGGQLNTEAFF
TGTGCCAGCAGTGGTAAACAGGGGGGACAACTGAACACTGAAGCTTTCTTT
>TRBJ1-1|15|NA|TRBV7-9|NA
CASSLVAVPNTEAFF
TGTGCCAGCAGCTTAGTGGCGGTACCGAACACTGAAGCTTTCTTT
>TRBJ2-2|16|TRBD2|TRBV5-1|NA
CASSFSGTSNTGELFF
TGCGCCAGCAGCTTTAGCGGGACTTCGAACACCGGGGAGCTGTTTTTT
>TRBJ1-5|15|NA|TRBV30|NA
CAWSVGGSSNQPQHF
TGTGCCTGGAGTGTGGGGGGCAGTTCGAATCAGCCCCAGCATTTT
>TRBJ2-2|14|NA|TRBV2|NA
CASRSPTRTGELFF
TGTGCCAGCAGGTCGCCAACTAGGACCGGGGAGCTGTTTTTT
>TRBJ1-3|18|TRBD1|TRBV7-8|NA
CASSIRGRTGGSGNTIYF
TGTGCCAGCAGCATTAGAGGAAGGACAGGGGGCTCTGGAAACACCATATATTTT
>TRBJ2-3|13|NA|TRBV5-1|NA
CASQIRGTDTQYF
TGCGCCAGCCAGATACGAGGCACAGATACGCAGTATTTT
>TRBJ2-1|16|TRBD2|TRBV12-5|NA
CASGLVRGGGAYEQFF
TGTGCTAGTGGTTTGGTACGAGGCGGGGGGGCATATGAGCAGTTCTTC
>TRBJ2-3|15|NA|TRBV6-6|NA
CASRFRAGTTDTQYF
TGTGCCAGCCGCTTCCGGGCGGGAACCACAGATACGCAGTATTTT
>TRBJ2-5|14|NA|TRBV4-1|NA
CASSNLGAGETQYF
TGCGCCAGCAGCAACTTGGGGGCTGGAGAGACCCAGTACTTC
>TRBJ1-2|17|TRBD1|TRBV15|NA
CATSRDPRASGGDGYTF
TGTGCCACCAGCAGAGATCCACGTGCTTCAGGGGGTGATGGCTACACCTTC
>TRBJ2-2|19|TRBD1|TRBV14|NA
CASSHLRGRDSFGTGELFF
TGTGCCAGCAGCCATTTACGGGGCAGGGACAGCTTTGGCACCGGGGAGCTGTTTTTT
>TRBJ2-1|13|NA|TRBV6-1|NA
CASSPRSIGEQFF
TGTGCCAGCAGTCCGAGAAGTATCGGGGAGCAGTTCTTC
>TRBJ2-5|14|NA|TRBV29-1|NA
CSVDFTGIQETQYF
TGCAGCGTGGATTTCACAGGGATTCAAGAGACCCAGTACTTC
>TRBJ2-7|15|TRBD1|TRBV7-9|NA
CASSPGTGDSYEQYF
TGTGCCAGCAGCCCCGGGACAGGGGATTCCTACGAGCAGTACTTC
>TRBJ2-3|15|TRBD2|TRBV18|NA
CASSSLAGGSDTQYF
TGTGCCAGCTCGTCACTAGCGGGAGGGTCAGATACGCAGTATTTT
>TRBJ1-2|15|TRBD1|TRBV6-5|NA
CASSWFPGGDYGYTF
TGTGCCAGCAGTTGGTTCCCAGGGGGCGATTATGGCTACACCTTC
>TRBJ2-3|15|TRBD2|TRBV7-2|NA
CASSLQAGGPDTQYF
TGTGCCAGCAGCTTACAAGCGGGGGGGCCAGATACGCAGTATTTT
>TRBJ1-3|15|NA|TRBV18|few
CASSPPVSSGNTIYF
TGTGCCAGCTCACCACCGGTGAGCTCTGGAAACACCATATATTTT
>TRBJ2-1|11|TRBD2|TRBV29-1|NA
CSGGSGGAPFF
TGCAGCGGGGGAAGCGGGGGGGCCCCGTTCTTC
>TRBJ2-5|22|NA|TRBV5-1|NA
CASSKRDTEKTTRTLMLETQYF
TGCGCCAGCAGCAAACGGGACACCGAAAAGACAACTAGGACTCTCATGTTAGAGACCCAGTACTTC
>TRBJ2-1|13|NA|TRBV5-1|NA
CASSLDFGVEQFF
TGCGCCAGCAGCTTGGACTTTGGGGTTGAGCAGTTCTTC
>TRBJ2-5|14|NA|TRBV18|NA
CASSLNGGRETQYF
TGTGCCAGCTCACTTAATGGGGGCCGGGAGACCCAGTACTTC
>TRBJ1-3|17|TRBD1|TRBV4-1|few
CASSRQGLTISGNTIYF
TGCGCCAGCAGCCGACAGGGATTAACAATCTCTGGAAACACCATATATTTT
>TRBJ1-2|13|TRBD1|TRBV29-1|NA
CSARRDRNYGYTF
TGCAGCGCCCGCCGGGACAGAAACTATGGCTACACCTTC